This T cell receptor beta chain derives from a study of T cell responses to AZD1222 COVID-19 vaccine. Study-wide points: Rises in breadth and depth of Spike-specific TCRs came after two AZD1222 doses. Among the donors, most were white British and more were female, and clonal diversity was possibly underestimated. CD4 TCRs linked to vaccination spanned spike, dominating at 160-218 and 743-854.

The CDR3 runs to 16 residues. Germline loops: CDR1 MNHEY, CDR2 SMNVEV (reference sequence). V shed 3 bases, J shed 6 bases, and the junction held 9 bases outside the gene matches. Assay: immunoSEQ multiplex PCR; the TCRdb copy retains only in-frame clones and omits some. The table includes approximately 60,000 clones, approximately 82% detected once. A remark on this clone: Its antigen is undetermined.

The chain carries TRBV27 and TRBJ2-2; the match to TRBD2 covers 8 bases. The source was peripheral blood, collected on day 0 of AZD1222 vaccination. The sequence derives from an adult in good health. DNA for the CDR3: TGTGCCAGCAGTTTCTCCAGCGGGAGTCTCTCCGGGGAGCTGTTTTTT. It specifies CASSFSSGSLSGELFF.